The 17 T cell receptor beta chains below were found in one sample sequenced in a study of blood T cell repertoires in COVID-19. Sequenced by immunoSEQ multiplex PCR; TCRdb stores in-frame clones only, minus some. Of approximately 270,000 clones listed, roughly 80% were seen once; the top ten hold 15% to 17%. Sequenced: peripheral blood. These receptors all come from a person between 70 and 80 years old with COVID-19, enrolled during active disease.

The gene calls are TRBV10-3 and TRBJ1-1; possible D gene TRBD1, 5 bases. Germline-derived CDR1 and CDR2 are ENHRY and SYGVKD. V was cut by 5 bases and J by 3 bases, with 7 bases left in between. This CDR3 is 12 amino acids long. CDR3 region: CAISQGYTEAFF. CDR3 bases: TGTGCCATCAGTCAGGGTTACACTGAAGCTTTCTTT.

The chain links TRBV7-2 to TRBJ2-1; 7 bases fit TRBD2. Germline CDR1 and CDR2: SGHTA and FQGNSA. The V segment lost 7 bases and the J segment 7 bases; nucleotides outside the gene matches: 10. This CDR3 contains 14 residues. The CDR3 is CASNPGGTTNEQFF. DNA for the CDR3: TGTGCCAGCAACCCCGGGGGGACCACAAATGAGCAGTTCTTC.

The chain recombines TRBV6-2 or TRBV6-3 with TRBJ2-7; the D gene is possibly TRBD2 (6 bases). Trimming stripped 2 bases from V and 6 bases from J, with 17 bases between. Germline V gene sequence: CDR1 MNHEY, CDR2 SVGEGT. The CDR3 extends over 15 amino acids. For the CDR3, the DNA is TGTGCCAGCAGTTACAGAGGAGCCGGGAGTCGCGAGCAGTACTTC. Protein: CASSYRGAGSREQYF.

The CDR3: CASSLVEGALKFF. For the CDR3, the DNA is TGCGCCAGCAGCTTGGTAGAGGGGGCCCTTAAGTTCTTC. The V gene is TRBV5-1, the J gene TRBJ2-1, with TRBD1 identical over 7 bases. This CDR3 spans 13 amino acids. CDR1 is SGHRS, CDR2 YFSETQ, per germline. Trimming at V came to 0 bases and at J to 14 bases, leaving 8 bases not matched to a gene.

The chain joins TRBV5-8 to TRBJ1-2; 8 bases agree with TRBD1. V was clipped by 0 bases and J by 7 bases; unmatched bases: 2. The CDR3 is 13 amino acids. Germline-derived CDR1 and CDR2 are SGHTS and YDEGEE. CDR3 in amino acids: CASSLGQGFGYTF. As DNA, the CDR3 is TGTGCCAGCAGCTTGGGACAGGGGTTTGGCTACACCTTC.

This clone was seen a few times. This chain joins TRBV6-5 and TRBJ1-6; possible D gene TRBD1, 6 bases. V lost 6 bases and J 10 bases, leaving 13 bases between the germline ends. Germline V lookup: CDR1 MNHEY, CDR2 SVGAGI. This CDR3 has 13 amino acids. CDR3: CASRTDRLSPLHF. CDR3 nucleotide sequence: TGTGCCAGCAGAACCGACAGGTTATCACCCCTCCACTTT.

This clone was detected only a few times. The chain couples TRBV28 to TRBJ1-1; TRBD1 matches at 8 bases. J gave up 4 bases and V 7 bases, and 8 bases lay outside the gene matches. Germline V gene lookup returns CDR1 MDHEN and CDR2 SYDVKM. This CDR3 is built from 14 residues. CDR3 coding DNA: TGTGCCAGCACCCGAGGACAGGGTGGCACTGAAGCTTTCTTT. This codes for CASTRGQGGTEAFF.

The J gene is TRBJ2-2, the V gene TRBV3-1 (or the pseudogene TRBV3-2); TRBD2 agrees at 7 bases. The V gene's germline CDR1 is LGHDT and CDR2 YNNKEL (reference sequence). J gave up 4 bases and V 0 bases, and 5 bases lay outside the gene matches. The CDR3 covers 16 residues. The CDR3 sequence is CASSQDFGGGTGELFF. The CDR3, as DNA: TGTGCCAGCAGCCAAGATTTTGGCGGGGGCACCGGGGAGCTGTTTTTT.

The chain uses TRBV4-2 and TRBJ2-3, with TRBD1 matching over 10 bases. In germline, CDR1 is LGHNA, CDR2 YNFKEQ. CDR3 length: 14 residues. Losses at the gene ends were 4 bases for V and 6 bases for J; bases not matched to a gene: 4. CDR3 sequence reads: CASSPRTGGDTQYF. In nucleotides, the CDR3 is TGTGCCAGCAGCCCTCGGACAGGGGGGGATACGCAGTATTTT.

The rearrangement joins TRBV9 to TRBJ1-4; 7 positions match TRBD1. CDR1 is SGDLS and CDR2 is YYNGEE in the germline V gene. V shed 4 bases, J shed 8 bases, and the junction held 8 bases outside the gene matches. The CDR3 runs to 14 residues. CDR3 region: CASSTRQGGEKLFF. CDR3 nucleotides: TGTGCCAGCAGCACCAGACAGGGCGGCGAAAAACTGTTTTTT.

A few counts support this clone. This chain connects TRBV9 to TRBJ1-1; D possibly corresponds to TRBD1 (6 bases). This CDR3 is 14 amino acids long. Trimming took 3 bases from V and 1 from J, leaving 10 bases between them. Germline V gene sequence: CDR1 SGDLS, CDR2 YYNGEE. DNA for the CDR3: TGTGCCAGCAGCGCCCAACAGGGGAACACTGAAGCTTTCTTT. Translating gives CASSAQQGNTEAFF.

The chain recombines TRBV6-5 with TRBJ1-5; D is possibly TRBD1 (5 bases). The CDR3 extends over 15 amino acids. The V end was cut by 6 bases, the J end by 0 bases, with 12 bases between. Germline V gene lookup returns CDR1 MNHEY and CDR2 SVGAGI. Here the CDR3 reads CASRPTGYSNQPQHF. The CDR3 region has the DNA TGTGCCAGCAGACCAACAGGTTATAGCAATCAGCCCCAGCATTTT.

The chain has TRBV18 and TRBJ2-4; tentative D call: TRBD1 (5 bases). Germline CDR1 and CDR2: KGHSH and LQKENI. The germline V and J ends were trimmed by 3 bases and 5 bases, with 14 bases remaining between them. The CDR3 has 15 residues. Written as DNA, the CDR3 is TGTGCCAGCTCACCCCCTGGGGCAGATGAAAACATTCAGTACTTC. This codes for CASSPPGADENIQYF.

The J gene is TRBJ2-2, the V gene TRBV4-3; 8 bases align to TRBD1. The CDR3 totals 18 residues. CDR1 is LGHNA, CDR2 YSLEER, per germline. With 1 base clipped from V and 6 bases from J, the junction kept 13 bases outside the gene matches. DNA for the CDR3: TGCGCCAGCAGCCAAGGATTTAGGGACAGGATTTTCGCCGGGGAGCTGTTTTTT. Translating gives CASSQGFRDRIFAGELFF.

The CDR3 bases are TGTGCCAGTAGTATTAGGGTGTCGGGGGGCAGCAATCAGCCCCAGCATTTT. The encoded protein is CASSIRVSGGSNQPQHF. The chain uses TRBV19 and TRBJ1-5; D perhaps matches TRBD1 (6 bases). V was shortened by 3 bases and J by 1 base, with 16 bases between the two germline ends. CDR1 and CDR2 (germline): LNHDA, SQIVND (reference sequence). The CDR3 runs 17 residues.

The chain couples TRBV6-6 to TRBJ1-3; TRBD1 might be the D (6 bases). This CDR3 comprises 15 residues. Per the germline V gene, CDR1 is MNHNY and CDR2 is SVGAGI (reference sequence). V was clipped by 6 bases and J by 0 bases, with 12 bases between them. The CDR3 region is CASRKDSNSGNTIYF. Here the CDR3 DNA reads TGTGCCAGCAGGAAGGACAGTAACTCTGGAAACACCATATATTTT.

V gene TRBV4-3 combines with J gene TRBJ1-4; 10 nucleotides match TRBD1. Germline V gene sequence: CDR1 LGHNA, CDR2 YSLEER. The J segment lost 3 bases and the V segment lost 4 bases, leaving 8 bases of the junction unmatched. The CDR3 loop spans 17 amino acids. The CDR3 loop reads CASSPFGTGVANEKLFF. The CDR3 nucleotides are TGCGCCAGCAGCCCGTTCGGGACAGGGGTAGCTAATGAAAAACTGTTTTTT.